The 7 T cell receptor beta chains in this list originate from one sample, sequenced in a study of OX40 agonist ivuxolimab in advanced cancers. TCRdb keeps only in-frame clones here, not all; method: immunoSEQ multiplex PCR. The sample includes some 30,000 clones, 65% to 75% of them seen just once. Specimen: CD4+ or CD8+ T cells sorted from blood, collected in a trial of the OX40 agonist ivuxolimab. These receptors originate from an adult with an advanced solid tumor such as melanoma, head and neck, liver or kidney cancer.

This clone was detected many times. DNA for the CDR3: TGTGCCAGCAGCTTTGGTAACCGGGTGGAGACCCAGTACTTC. It is translated as CASSFGNRVETQYF. The chain joins TRBV7-9 to TRBJ2-5; unclear D gene. Looked up from germline, CDR1 is SEHNR and CDR2 is FQNEAQ (reference sequence). The CDR3 is 14 residues long. V lost 3 bases and J lost 5, with 13 bases in between.

Here the CDR3 reads CASSLEGARSNEQFF. The CDR3 DNA sequence: TGTGCCAGCAGCTTAGAAGGCGCACGTAGCAATGAGCAGTTCTTC. The chain combines TRBV5-8 with TRBJ2-1; D is ambiguous. Trimming removed 2 bases at V and 6 bases at J, with 15 bases between. CDR1 SGHTS and CDR2 YDEGEE come from the germline V gene. CDR3 length equals 15 residues.

The J gene is TRBJ2-5, the V gene TRBV11-2; 9 bases are shared with TRBD2. The CDR3 sequence is 14 residues long. After removal of 5 bases from V and 5 bases from J, the junction contained 6 bases not matched to a gene. Germline V gene lookup returns CDR1 SGHAT and CDR2 FQNNGV. DNA for the CDR3: TGTGCCAGCAGCGCCGCGGGGGGGCGCGAGACCCAGTACTTC. It codes for CASSAAGGRETQYF.

V and J are TRBV11-2 and TRBJ1-4; a possible D gene is TRBD1 (5 bases). The ends were cut back, 1 base at V and 0 bases at J, with 9 bases in the middle. Germline V CDR1 and CDR2: SGHAT, FQNNGV. The CDR3 sequence is 16 residues long. The CDR3 loop reads CASSLGQTATNEKLFF. The CDR3 DNA reads TGTGCCAGCAGCTTAGGACAGACTGCAACTAATGAAAAACTGTTTTTT.

This sequence joins TRBV19 and TRBJ1-2; no firm D call. The CDR3 is 12 amino acids. V lost 2 bases, J lost 5 bases, and 6 bases lay in between. Germline-derived CDR1 and CDR2 are LNHDA and SQIVND (reference sequence). CDR3 in amino acids: CASSITGYGYTF. In DNA form, the CDR3 reads TGTGCCAGTAGTATAACGGGGTATGGCTACACCTTC.

The chain employs TRBV10-1 and TRBJ1-2, with D tentatively TRBD1 (6 bases). This CDR3 has 14 amino acids. V shed 11 bases and J shed 0 bases, with 16 bases lying between them. The germline CDR1 and CDR2 sequences are WNHNN and SYGVQD (reference sequence). The CDR3 is CAYLDRTPNYGYTF. In nucleotides, the CDR3 is TGCGCCTACCTAGACAGGACCCCTAACTATGGCTACACCTTC.

The rearrangement joins TRBV30 to TRBJ1-1, with D possibly TRBD1 on 6 matching bases. V was clipped by 3 bases and J by 7 bases, with 9 bases between them. This CDR3 contains 11 residues. Germline CDR1 reads GTSNPN; CDR2 reads SVGIG (reference sequence). CDR3 DNA sequence: TGTGCCTGGAGGAGGGGGATTGAAGCTTTCTTT. Amino acids: CAWRRGIEAFF.